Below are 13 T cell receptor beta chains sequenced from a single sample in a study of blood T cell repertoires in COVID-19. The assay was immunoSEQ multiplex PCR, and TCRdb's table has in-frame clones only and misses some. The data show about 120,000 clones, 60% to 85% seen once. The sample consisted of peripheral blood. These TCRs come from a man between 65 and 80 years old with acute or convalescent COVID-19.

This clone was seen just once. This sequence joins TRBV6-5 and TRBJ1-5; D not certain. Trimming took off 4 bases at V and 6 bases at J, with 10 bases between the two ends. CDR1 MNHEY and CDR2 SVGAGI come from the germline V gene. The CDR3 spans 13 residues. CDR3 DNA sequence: TGTGCCAGCAGTTGGAGCAGCGGTCAGCCCCAGCATTTT. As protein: CASSWSSGQPQHF.

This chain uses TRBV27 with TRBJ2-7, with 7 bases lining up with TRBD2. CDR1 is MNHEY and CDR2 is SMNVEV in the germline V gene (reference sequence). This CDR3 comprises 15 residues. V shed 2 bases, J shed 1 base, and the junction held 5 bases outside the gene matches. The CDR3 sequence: CASSLAQGGSYEQYF. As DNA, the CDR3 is TGTGCCAGCAGTTTAGCGCAGGGAGGGTCCTACGAGCAGTACTTC.

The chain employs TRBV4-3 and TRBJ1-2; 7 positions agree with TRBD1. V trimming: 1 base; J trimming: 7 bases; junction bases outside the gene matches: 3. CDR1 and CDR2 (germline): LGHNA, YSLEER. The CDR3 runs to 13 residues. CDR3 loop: CASSQASGGGYTF. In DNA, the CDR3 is TGCGCCAGCAGCCAAGCCTCAGGGGGTGGCTACACCTTC.

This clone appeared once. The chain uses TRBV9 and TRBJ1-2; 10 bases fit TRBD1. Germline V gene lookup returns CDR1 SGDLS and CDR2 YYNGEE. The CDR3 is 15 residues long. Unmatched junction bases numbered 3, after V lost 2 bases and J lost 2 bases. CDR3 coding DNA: TGTGCCAGCAGCGTGCTGGACAGGGGGAACTATGGCTACACCTTC. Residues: CASSVLDRGNYGYTF.

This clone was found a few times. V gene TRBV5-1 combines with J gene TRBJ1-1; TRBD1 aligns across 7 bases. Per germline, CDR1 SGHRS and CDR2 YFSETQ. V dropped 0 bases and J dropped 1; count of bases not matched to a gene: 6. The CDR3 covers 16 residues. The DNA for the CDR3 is TGCGCCAGCAGCTTGGCCGGCGACAGGGCGAACACTGAAGCTTTCTTT. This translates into CASSLAGDRANTEAFF.

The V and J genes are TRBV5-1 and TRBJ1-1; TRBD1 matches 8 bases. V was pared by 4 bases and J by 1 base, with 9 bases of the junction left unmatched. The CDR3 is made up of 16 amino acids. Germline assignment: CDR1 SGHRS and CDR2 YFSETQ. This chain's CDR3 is CASSPGQGNRNTEAFF. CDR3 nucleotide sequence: TGCGCCAGCAGCCCAGGACAGGGCAACCGGAACACTGAAGCTTTCTTT.

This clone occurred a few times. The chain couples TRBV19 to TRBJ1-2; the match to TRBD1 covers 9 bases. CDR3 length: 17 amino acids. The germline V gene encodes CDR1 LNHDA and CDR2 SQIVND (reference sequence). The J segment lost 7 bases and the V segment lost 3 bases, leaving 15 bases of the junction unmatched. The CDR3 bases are TGTGCCAGTAGTATGGGGGGACAGGGAGGGGAAATCGCTGGCTACACCTTC. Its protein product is CASSMGGQGGEIAGYTF.

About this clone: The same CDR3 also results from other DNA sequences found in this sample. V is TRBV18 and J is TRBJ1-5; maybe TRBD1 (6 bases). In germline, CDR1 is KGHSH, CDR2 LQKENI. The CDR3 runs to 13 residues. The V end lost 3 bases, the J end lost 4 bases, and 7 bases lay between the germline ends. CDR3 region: CASSPDRNQPQHF. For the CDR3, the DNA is TGTGCCAGCTCACCGGACAGAAATCAGCCCCAGCATTTT.

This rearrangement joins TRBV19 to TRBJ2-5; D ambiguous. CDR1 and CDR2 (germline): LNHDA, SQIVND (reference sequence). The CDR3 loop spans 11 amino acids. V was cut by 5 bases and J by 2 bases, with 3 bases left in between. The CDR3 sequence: CASSQQETQYF. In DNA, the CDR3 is TGTGCCAGTAGTCAGCAAGAGACCCAGTACTTC.

In nucleotides, the CDR3 is TGCAGTGCTAGTGAGTGGCCCGGGGAGCGGGAGAACACTGAAGCTTTCTTT. Translating it yields CSASEWPGERENTEAFF. The genes are TRBV20-1 and TRBJ1-1, with D uncertain. The germline V and J ends were trimmed by 3 bases and 1 base, with 21 bases remaining between them. Germline V CDR1 and CDR2: DFQATT, SNEGSKA (reference sequence). This CDR3 region has 17 residues.

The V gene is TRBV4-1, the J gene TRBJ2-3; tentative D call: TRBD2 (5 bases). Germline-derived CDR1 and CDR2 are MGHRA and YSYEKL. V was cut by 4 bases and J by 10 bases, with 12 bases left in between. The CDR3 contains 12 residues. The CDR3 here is CASSLEGGPQYF. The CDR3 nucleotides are TGCGCCAGCAGCCTAGAAGGAGGTCCGCAGTATTTT.

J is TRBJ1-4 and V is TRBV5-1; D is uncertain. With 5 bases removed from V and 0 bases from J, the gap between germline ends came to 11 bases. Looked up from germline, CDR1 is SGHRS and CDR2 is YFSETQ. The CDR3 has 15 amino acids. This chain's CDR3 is CASRLSGTTNEKLFF. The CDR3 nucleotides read TGCGCCAGCAGGTTGAGCGGGACAACTAATGAAAAACTGTTTTTT.

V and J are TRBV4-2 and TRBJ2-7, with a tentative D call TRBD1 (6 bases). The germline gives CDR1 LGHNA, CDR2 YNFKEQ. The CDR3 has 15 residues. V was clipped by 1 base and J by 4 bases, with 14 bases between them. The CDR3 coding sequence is TGTGCCAGCAGCCAAGGGTTTTCCAGGGGTTACGAGCAGTACTTC. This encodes CASSQGFSRGYEQYF.